This T cell receptor beta chain was observed in a study of T cells after yellow fever vaccination. Each CDR3 protein is one row after TCRdb ran MiXCR on the 5' RACE reads. The sample lists 550,000 or so distinct CDR3 sequences; less than 20% were seen once. Germline V CDR1 and CDR2: MNHNS, SASEGT. V was clipped by 6 bases and J by 0 bases, with 12 bases between them. The CDR3 loop spans 15 amino acids. The sequence was collected from a man aged 25-45 years who received the YFV17D yellow fever vaccine. This specimen consisted of PBMCs, obtained 15 days after the yellow fever booster vaccination. The chain links TRBV6-1 to TRBJ1-5, with no clear D. CDR3 protein: CASRVLQVSNQPQHF. CDR3 DNA: TGTGCCAGCAGAGTGCTTCAGGTTAGCAATCAGCCCCAGCATTTT.